Listed here are 18 T cell receptor beta chains from one sample, sequenced in a study of control samples from healthy donors and cancer patients. The method was immunoSEQ multiplex PCR; TCRdb's version includes in-frame clones alone and lacks a portion of them. The sample consists of 75,000 to 90,000 clones, over 65% of them appearing once. The specimen was blood. Every receptor here comes from a woman between 40 and 55 years old in good health.

The chain joins TRBV4-3 to TRBJ2-6; maybe TRBD1 (6 bases). The CDR3 is 18 residues long. Germline V gives CDR1 LGHNA, CDR2 YSLEER. Trimming stripped 0 bases from V and 4 bases from J, with 16 bases between. The CDR3 bases are TGCGCCAGCAGCCAAGAGCAGGGGATCTCTCCCGGGGCCAACGTCCTGACTTTC. Protein product: CASSQEQGISPGANVLTF.

This clone was detected a few times. This chain links TRBV7-8 with TRBJ1-4; D gene unclear. Per germline, CDR1 SGHVS and CDR2 FQNEAQ. The CDR3 consists of 15 residues. V was cut by 5 bases and J by 5 bases, with 15 bases left in between. CDR3 DNA: TGTGCCAGCAGCCCAGCGGGGTCGGCGAATGAAAAACTGTTTTTT. It yields the protein CASSPAGSANEKLFF.

The chain employs TRBV30 and TRBJ1-1; D is possibly TRBD1 (5 bases). CDR1 and CDR2 from the germline V gene are GTSNPN and SVGIG (reference sequence). V was pared by 2 bases and J by 4 bases, with 11 bases between. The CDR3 spans 13 residues. As DNA, the CDR3 is TGTGCCTGGAGTTGGGGGTCGGGCACTGAAGCTTTCTTT. It yields the protein CAWSWGSGTEAFF.

The chain combines TRBV5-1 with TRBJ1-2; D unresolved. The V and J ends lost 0 bases and 0 bases respectively, with 9 bases between them. Germline CDR1 SGHRS, CDR2 YFSETQ. There are 15 residues in the CDR3. The DNA for the CDR3 is TGCGCCAGCAGCTTGGGGCCGGACCCTAACTATGGCTACACCTTC. Its protein is CASSLGPDPNYGYTF.

The J gene is TRBJ2-3, the V gene TRBV9, with a possible D match to TRBD2 (7 bases). The CDR3 sequence is 13 residues long. Germline V lookup: CDR1 SGDLS, CDR2 YYNGEE. V shed 1 base and J shed 5 bases, with 8 bases lying between them. The DNA of the CDR3 is TGTGCCAGCAGCGTAAGGGGGGGAGATACGCAGTATTTT. Protein: CASSVRGGDTQYF.

This clone appeared a single time. The chain is built from TRBV5-4 and TRBJ2-7; TRBD2 matches at 9 bases. The CDR3 consists of 14 residues. The germline CDR1 and CDR2 sequences are SGHNT and YYREEE (reference sequence). J gave up 4 bases and V 4 bases, and 6 bases lay outside the gene matches. The CDR3 bases are TGTGCCAGCAGCCCTAGCGGGGATGGTTACGAGCAGTACTTC. Its translation is CASSPSGDGYEQYF. The full variable domain, its missing parts supplied by reference TRBV5-4 and TRBJ2-7, is ETGVTQSPTHLIKTRGQQVTLRCSSQSGHNTVSWYQQALGQGPQFIFQYYREEENGRGNFPPRFSGLQFPNYSSELNVNALELDDSALYLCASSPSGDGYEQYFGPGTRLTVT.

V is TRBV18 and J is TRBJ1-1; 7 nucleotides match TRBD1. Germline CDR1 KGHSH, CDR2 LQKENI. The CDR3 is 16 residues long. The ends lost 6 bases at V and 0 bases at J; junction bases unmatched: 10. This CDR3 is CASSPGQKLMNTEAFF. CDR3 bases: TGTGCCAGCTCGCCGGGACAGAAGTTGATGAACACTGAAGCTTTCTTT. Variable domain in full (rest from reference TRBV18 and TRBJ1-1): NAGVMQNPRHLVRRRGQEARLRCSPMKGHSHVYWYRQLPEEGLKFMVYLQKENIIDESGMPKERFSAEFPKEGPSILRIQQVVRGDSAAYFCASSPGQKLMNTEAFFGQGTRLTVV.

The gene calls are TRBV12-3 or TRBV12-4 and TRBJ2-1, with D possibly TRBD1 on 5 matching bases. V was shortened by 2 bases and J by 10 bases, with 9 bases between the two germline ends. The CDR3 covers 12 residues. The CDR3 sequence is CASSLQAGEQFF. In DNA form, the CDR3 reads TGTGCCAGCAGTTTACAGGCAGGGGAGCAGTTCTTC.

The J gene is TRBJ1-4, the V gene TRBV7-9; no definite D call. V shed 4 bases and J shed 8 bases, with 11 bases lying between them. The V gene's germline CDR1 is SEHNR and CDR2 FQNEAQ (reference sequence). The CDR3 totals 13 residues. The CDR3 reads CASSSRGGEKLFF. The CDR3 region has the DNA TGTGCCAGCAGCTCCCGGGGAGGGGAAAAACTGTTTTTT.

This clone has only a few counts. V and J are TRBV6-5 and TRBJ2-7, with TRBD1 identical over 8 bases. Trimming took 6 bases from V and 1 from J; bases not matched to a gene: 2. The germline V gene has CDR1 MNHEY and CDR2 SVGAGI. This CDR3 is built from 13 residues. The DNA of the CDR3 is TGTGCCAGCAGCCGGACAGGGTCCTACGAGCAGTACTTC. It translates to CASSRTGSYEQYF.

The CDR3 DNA reads as TGTGCCAGCAGCCCCCATGGGGCAGGAGATACGCAGTATTTT. Protein: CASSPHGAGDTQYF. The chain joins TRBV7-8 to TRBJ2-3; D perhaps matches TRBD1 (5 bases). This CDR3 has 14 residues. The V gene lost 5 bases and the J gene lost 5 bases, with 14 bases spanning the gap. Germline CDR1 reads SGHVS; CDR2 reads FQNEAQ.

The chain carries TRBV7-2 and TRBJ1-2, with D unresolved. V was trimmed by 2 bases and J by 3 bases, leaving 13 bases between them. The CDR3 has 15 amino acids. CDR1 and CDR2 from the germline V gene are SGHTA and FQGNSA. CDR3 in DNA: TGTGCCAGCAGCTTAATAGAACGGGTGGACTATGGCTACACCTTC. Amino acids: CASSLIERVDYGYTF.

V gene TRBV6-5 combines with J gene TRBJ1-5; D uncertain. V lost 4 bases to trimming and J lost 5 bases, with 9 bases between them. CDR1 and CDR2 (germline): MNHEY, SVGAGI. The CDR3 totals 13 residues. CDR3 sequence: CASSLDRDQPQHF. The CDR3 coding sequence is TGTGCCAGCAGTTTGGACCGAGATCAGCCCCAGCATTTT.

This clone was seen a single time. This chain links TRBV6-2 or TRBV6-3 with TRBJ1-6; D is unclear. The CDR3 covers 15 residues. CDR1 is MNHEY, CDR2 SVGEGT, per germline. V lost 5 bases and J lost 8, with 16 bases in between. In DNA form, the CDR3 reads TGTGCCAGCAGTCCCCGGGCCCAAGGTGATTCACCCCTCCACTTT. This codes for CASSPRAQGDSPLHF.

V and J are TRBV10-2 and TRBJ1-2, with D hard to call. Germline CDR1 and CDR2: WSHSY and SAAADI. Trimming took off 0 bases at V and 7 bases at J, with 15 bases between the two ends. The CDR3 has 15 residues. This chain's CDR3 is CASSESHRTPSGYTF. The CDR3 coding sequence is TGCGCCAGCAGTGAGTCGCACAGAACCCCCTCTGGCTACACCTTC.

The chain is built from TRBV4-3 and TRBJ2-1, with 9 bases that match TRBD2. The CDR3 consists of 16 residues. Germline loops: CDR1 LGHNA, CDR2 YSLEER. V shed 4 bases, J shed 2 bases, and the junction held 6 bases outside the gene matches. CDR3 DNA sequence: TGCGCCAGCAGCCCGCGGGGGGGCGGGACCTACAATGAGCAGTTCTTC. Encoded protein: CASSPRGGGTYNEQFF.

The genes are TRBV6-2 or TRBV6-3 and TRBJ1-4; no definite D call. Trimming pared 2 bases from V and 7 bases from J, leaving 5 bases between. The CDR3 spans 12 residues. Germline CDR1 is MNHEY and CDR2 is SVGEGT. The CDR3: CASSYEREKLFF. The DNA for the CDR3 is TGTGCCAGCAGTTACGAGCGTGAAAAACTGTTTTTT.

This clone was detected once. V gene TRBV2 combines with J gene TRBJ2-2, with TRBD1 as a possible D gene (5 bases). This CDR3 is 13 amino acids long. V shed 7 bases and J shed 4 bases, with 10 bases lying between them. Germline V lookup: CDR1 SNHLY, CDR2 FYNNEI. The CDR3 bases are TGTGCCAGCATTCCAGGGTTCACCGGGGAGCTGTTTTTT. It specifies CASIPGFTGELFF. Drawing the rest from reference TRBV2 and TRBJ2-2, the complete variable domain is EPEVTQTPSHQVTQMGQEVILRCVPISNHLYFYWYRQILGQKVEFLVSFYNNEISEKSEIFDDQFSVERPDGSNFTLKIRSTKLEDSAMYFCASIPGFTGELFFGEGSRLTVL.